The clone carrying this TCR beta chain was seen more than once but under ten times. Its matching antigen is unknown. This entry is derived from a study of T cell repertoires in cytomegalovirus infection. As for the study in general: Public TCR beta signatures marked donors with CMV infection and the matching HLA.

V was pared by 2 bases and J by 6 bases, with 12 bases between. The germline gives CDR1 LNHDA, CDR2 SQIVND (reference sequence). The CDR3 contains 14 residues. Overall study findings and caveats: The response measured ex vivo was dominated by TCR beta clonotypes (HLA-C-restricted and CMV-specific).

TCRdb re-called the reads through MiXCR, storing one row per CDR3 protein. The sample has about 260,000 distinct CDR3 sequences, approximately 8.3% seen once. This TCR derives from a human donor in good health (CMV status not recorded). Some clones in this sample may be carry-over from other donors' samples. The chain joins TRBV19 to TRBJ2-3; perhaps TRBD2 as D (6 bases). The sequenced sample consisted of PBMCs. CDR3 residues: CASSISGSADTQYF. The CDR3, as DNA: TGTGCCAGTAGTATAAGCGGGTCTGCGGATACGCAGTATTTT.